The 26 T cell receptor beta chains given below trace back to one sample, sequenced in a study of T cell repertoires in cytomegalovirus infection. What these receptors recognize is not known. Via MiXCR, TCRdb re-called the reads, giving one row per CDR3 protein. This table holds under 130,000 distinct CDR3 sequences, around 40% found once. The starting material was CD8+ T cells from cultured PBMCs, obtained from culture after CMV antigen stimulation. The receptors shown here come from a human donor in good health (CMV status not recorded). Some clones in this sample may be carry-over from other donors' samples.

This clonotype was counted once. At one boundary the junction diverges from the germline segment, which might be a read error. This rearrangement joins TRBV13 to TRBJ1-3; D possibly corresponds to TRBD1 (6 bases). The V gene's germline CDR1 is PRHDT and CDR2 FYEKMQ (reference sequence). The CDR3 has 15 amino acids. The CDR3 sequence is CANSLGQSSGNTIYF. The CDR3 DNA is TGTGCCAACAGCCTCGGACAGAGCTCTGGAAACACCATATATTTT.

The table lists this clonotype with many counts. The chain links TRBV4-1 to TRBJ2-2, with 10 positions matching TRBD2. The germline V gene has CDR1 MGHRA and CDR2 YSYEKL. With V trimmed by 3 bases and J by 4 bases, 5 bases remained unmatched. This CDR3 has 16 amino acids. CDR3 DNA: TGCGCCAGCAGCCACCCAGCGGGGGGGCCCACCGGGGAGCTGTTTTTT. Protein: CASSHPAGGPTGELFF.

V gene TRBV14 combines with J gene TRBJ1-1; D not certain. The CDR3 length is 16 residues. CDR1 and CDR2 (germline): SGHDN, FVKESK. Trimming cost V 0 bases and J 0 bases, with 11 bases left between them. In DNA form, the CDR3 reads TGTGCCAGCAGCCAAGATGTAGTTGCCATGAACACTGAAGCTTTCTTT. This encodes CASSQDVVAMNTEAFF. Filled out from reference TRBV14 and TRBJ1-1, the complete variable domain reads EAGVTQFPSHSVIEKGQTVTLRCDPISGHDNLYWYRRVMGKEIKFLLHFVKESKQDESGMPNNRFLAERTGGTYSTLKVQPAELEDSGVYFCASSQDVVAMNTEAFFGQGTRLTVV.

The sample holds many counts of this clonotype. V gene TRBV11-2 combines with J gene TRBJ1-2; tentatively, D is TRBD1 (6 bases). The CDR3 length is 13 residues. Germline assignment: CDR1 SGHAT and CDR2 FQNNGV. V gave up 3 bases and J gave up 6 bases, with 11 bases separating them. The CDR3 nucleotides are TGTGCCAGCAGCTTGTCAGGGGCCGATGGCTACACCTTC. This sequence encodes CASSLSGADGYTF.

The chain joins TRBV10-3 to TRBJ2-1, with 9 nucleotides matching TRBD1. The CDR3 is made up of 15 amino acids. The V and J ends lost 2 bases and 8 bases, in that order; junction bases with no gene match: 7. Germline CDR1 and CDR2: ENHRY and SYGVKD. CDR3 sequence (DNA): TGTGCCATCAGTGAGGGGGGACAGGGTATAGATGAGCAGTTCTTC. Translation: CAISEGGQGIDEQFF.

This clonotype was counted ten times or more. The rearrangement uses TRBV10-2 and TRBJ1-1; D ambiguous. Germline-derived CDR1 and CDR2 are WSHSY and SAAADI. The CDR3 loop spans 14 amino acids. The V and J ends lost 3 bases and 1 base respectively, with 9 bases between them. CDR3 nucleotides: TGCGCCAGCAGTGATGACCTATCGAACACTGAAGCTTTCTTT. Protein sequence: CASSDDLSNTEAFF.

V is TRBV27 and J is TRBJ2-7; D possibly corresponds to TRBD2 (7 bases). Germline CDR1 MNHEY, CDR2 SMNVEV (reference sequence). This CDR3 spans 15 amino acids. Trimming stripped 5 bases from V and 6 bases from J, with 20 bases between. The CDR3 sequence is CASSPYRERGSEQYF. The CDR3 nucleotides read TGTGCCAGCAGTCCCTACAGGGAGCGGGGCTCCGAGCAGTACTTC.

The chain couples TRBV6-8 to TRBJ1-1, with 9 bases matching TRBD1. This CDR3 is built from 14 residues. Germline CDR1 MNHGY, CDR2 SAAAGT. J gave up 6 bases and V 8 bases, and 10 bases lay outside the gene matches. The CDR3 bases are TGTGCCAGCCTGGAAGGGACAGGGTACCCTGAAGCTTTCTTT. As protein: CASLEGTGYPEAFF.

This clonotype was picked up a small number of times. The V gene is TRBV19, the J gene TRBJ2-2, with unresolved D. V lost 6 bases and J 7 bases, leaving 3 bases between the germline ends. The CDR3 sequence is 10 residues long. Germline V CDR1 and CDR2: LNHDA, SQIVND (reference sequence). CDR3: CASRGGELFF. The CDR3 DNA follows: TGTGCCAGTAGAGGCGGGGAGCTGTTTTTT.

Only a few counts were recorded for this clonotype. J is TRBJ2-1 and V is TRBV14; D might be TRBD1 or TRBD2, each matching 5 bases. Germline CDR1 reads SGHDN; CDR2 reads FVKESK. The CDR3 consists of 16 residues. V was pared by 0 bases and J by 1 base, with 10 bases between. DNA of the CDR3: TGTGCCAGCAGCCAAGATGCATGGGGGTCCTACAATGAGCAGTTCTTC. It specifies CASSQDAWGSYNEQFF. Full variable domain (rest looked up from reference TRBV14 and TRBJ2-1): EAGVTQFPSHSVIEKGQTVTLRCDPISGHDNLYWYRRVMGKEIKFLLHFVKESKQDESGMPNNRFLAERTGGTYSTLKVQPAELEDSGVYFCASSQDAWGSYNEQFFGPGTRLTVL.

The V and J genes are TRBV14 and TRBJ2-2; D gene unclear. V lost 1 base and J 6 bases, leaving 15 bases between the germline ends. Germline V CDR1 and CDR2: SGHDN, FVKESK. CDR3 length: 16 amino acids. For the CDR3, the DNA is TGTGCCAGCAGCCAAGGGTCGCTTGAGGTCCCCGGGGAGCTGTTTTTT. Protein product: CASSQGSLEVPGELFF.

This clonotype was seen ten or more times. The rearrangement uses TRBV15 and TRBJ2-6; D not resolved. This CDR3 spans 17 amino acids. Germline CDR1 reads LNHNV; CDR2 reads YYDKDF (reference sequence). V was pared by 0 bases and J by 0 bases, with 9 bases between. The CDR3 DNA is TGTGCCACCAGCAGAGATCCACTGTCCTCTGGGGCCAACGTCCTGACTTTC. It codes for CATSRDPLSSGANVLTF.

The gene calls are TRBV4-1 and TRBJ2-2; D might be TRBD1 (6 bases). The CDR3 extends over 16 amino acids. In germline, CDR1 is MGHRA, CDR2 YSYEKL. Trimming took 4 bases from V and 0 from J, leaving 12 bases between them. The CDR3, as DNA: TGCGCCAGCAGCCTGGGGACAAACGCGAACACCGGGGAGCTGTTTTTT. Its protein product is CASSLGTNANTGELFF.

The CDR3 spells CASSLRDRGSYEQYF. In DNA form, the CDR3 reads TGCGCCAGCAGCCTCCGGGACAGGGGGTCCTACGAGCAGTACTTC. This rearrangement joins TRBV4-1 to TRBJ2-7, with 11 positions matching TRBD1. The V gene's germline CDR1 is MGHRA and CDR2 YSYEKL. V dropped 4 bases and J dropped 1; count of bases not matched to a gene: 3. This CDR3 has 15 amino acids.

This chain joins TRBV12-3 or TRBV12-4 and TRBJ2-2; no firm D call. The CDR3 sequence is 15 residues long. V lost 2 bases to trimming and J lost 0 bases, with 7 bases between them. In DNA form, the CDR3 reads TGTGCCAGCAGTTTAAAGACAACGAACACCGGGGAGCTGTTTTTT. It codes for CASSLKTTNTGELFF.

CDR3 protein: CASGGTTNTEAFF. The CDR3, as DNA: TGTGCCAGCGGAGGAACCACGAACACTGAAGCTTTCTTT. The chain recombines TRBV2 with TRBJ1-1, with D unclear. Germline V gene lookup returns CDR1 SNHLY and CDR2 FYNNEI. V was pared by 8 bases and J by 1 base, with 11 bases between. CDR3 length equals 13 residues.

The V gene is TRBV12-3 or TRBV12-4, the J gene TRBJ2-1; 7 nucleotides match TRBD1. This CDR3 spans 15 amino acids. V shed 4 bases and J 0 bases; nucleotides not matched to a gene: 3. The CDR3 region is CASSSDRNSYNEQFF. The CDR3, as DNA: TGTGCCAGCAGTTCGGACAGGAACTCCTACAATGAGCAGTTCTTC.

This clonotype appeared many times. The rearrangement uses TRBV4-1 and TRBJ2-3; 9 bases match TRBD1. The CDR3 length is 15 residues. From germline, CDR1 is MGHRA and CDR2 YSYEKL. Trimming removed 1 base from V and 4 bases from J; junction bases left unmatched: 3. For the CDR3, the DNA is TGCGCCAGCAGCCAAGCCGACAGGGGGGCAGATACGCAGTATTTT. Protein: CASSQADRGADTQYF.

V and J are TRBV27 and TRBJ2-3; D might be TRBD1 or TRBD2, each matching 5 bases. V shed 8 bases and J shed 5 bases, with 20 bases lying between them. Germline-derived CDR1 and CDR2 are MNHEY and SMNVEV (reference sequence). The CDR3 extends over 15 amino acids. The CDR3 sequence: CASSGVGVARDTQYF. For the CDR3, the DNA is TGTGCCAGCTCCGGAGTGGGGGTAGCTAGAGATACGCAGTATTTT.

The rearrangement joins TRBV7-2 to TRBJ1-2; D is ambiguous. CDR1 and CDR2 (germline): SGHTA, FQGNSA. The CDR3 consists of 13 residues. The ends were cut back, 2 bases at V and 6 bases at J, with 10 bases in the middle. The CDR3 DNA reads TGTGCCAGCAGCTTACTCGGGTTTGATGGCTACACCTTC. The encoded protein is CASSLLGFDGYTF.

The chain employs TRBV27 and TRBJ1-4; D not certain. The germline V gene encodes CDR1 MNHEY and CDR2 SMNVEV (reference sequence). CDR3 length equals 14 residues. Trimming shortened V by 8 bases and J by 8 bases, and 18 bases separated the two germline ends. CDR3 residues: CASGSGLSPEKLFF. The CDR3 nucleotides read TGTGCCAGCGGCAGTGGGTTATCCCCGGAAAAACTGTTTTTT.

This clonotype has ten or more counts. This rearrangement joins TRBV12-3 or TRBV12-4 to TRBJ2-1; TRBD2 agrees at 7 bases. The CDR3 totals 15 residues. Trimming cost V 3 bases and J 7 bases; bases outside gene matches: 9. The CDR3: CASSFGGMLENEQFF. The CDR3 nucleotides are TGTGCCAGCAGTTTCGGGGGGATGCTCGAGAATGAGCAGTTCTTC.

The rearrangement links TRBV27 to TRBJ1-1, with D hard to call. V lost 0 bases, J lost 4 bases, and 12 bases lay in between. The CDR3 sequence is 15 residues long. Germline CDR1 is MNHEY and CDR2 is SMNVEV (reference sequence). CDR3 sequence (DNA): TGTGCCAGCAGTTTATCTGTCAGCGGCGGCACTGAAGCTTTCTTT. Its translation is CASSLSVSGGTEAFF.

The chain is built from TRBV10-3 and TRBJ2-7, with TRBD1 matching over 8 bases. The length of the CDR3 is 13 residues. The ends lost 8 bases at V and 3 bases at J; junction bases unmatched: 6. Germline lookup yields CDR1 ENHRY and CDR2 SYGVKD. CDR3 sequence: CAIGQGAGYEQYF. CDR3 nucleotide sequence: TGTGCCATCGGACAGGGAGCGGGCTACGAGCAGTACTTC.

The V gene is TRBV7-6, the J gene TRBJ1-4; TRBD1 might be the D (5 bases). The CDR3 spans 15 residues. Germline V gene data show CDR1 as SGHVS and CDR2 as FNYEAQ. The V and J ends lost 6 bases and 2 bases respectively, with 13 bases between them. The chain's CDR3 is CASSPGPGTNEKLFF. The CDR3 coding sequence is TGTGCCAGCAGTCCCGGGCCAGGGACTAATGAAAAACTGTTTTTT.

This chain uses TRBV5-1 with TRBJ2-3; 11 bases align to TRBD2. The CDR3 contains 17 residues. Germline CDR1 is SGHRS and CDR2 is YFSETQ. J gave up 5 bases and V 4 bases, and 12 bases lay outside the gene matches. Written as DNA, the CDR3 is TGCGCCAGCAGCCCGGGAATAGCGGGGGGGCCCAGAGATACGCAGTATTTT. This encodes CASSPGIAGGPRDTQYF.